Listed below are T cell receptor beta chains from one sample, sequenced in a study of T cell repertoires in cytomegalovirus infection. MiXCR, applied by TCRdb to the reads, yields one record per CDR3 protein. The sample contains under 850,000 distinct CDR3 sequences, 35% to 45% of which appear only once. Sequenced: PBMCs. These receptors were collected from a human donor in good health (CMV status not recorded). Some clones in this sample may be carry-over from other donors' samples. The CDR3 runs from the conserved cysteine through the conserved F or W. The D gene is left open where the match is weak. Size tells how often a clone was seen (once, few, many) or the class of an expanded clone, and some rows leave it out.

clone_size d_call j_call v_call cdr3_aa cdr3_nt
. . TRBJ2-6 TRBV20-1 CSTERARRASGANVLTF TGCAGTACAGAACGGGCGAGACGGGCATCTGGGGCCAACGTCCTGACTTTC
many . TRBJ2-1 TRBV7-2 CASSLVSNEQFF TGTGCCAGCAGCTTAGTAAGCAATGAGCAGTTCTTC
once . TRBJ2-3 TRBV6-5 CASSYVAGSRDTDTQYF TGTGCCAGCAGTTACGTGGCTGGTAGCCGGGACACAGATACGCAGTATTTT
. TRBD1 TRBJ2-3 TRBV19 CAITSRTGSADTQYF TGTGCCATTACCTCCAGGACAGGGTCAGCAGATACGCAGTATTTT
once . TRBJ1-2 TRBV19 CASSKKGTDGYTF TGTGCCAGTAGTAAGAAGGGGACTGATGGCTACACCTTC
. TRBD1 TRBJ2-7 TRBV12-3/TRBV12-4 CASSLELGQGFFYEQYF TGTGCCAGCAGTTTAGAATTGGGACAGGGGTTTTTCTACGAGCAGTACTTC
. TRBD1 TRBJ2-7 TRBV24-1 CATSDATGRSYEQYF TGTGCCACCAGTGATGCGACAGGGCGCTCCTACGAGCAGTACTTC
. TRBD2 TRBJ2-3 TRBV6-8 CASTQTSGYTDTQYF TGTGCCAGCACCCAAACTAGCGGCTACACAGATACGCAGTATTTT
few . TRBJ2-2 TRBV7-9 CASIIYTGELFF TGTGCCAGCATCATCTACACCGGGGAGCTGTTTTTT
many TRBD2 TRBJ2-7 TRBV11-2 CASSSFGTSGRAGSSYEQYF TGTGCCAGCAGCTCCTTTGGGACTAGCGGGAGGGCCGGATCGTCCTACGAGCAGTACTTC
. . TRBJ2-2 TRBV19 CASSIEGNTGELFF TGTGCCAGTAGTATAGAGGGGAACACCGGGGAGCTGTTTTTT
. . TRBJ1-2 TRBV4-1 CASSQDRSTYGYTF TGCGCCAGCAGCCAAGATCGGAGCACCTATGGCTACACCTTC
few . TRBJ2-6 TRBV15 CATSPRFSGANVLTF TGTGCCACCAGCCCCCGGTTCTCTGGGGCCAACGTCCTGACTTTC
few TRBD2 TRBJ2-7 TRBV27 CASSPHWREGYEQYF TGTGCCAGCAGCCCTCACTGGCGGGAGGGCTACGAGCAGTACTTC
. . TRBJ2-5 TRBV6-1 CASGGGPGETQYF TGTGCCAGCGGTGGGGGACCCGGGGAGACCCAGTACTTC
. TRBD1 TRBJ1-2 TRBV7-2 CASSLAGQGLYGYTF TGTGCCAGCAGCTTAGCGGGACAGGGCCTCTATGGCTACACCTTC
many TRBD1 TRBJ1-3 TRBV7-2 CASSLGTGLLGNTIYF TGTGCCAGCAGCTTAGGGACAGGGCTTCTCGGAAACACCATATATTTT
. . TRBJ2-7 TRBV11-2 CASSQNLQGYEQDF TGTGCCAGCAGCCAAAACCTCCAGGGTTACGAGCAGGACTTC
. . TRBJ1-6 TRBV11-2 CASSLIRGVDSPLHF TGTGCCAGCAGCTTAATCAGGGGAGTTGATTCACCCCTCCACTTT
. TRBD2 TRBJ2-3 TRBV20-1 CSAGGGGQDTQYF TGCAGTGCTGGGGGGGGAGGGCAAGATACGCAGTATTTT
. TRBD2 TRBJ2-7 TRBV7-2 CASSSWTSGTRSSSYEQYF TGTGCCAGCAGCTCGTGGACTAGCGGGACCCGAAGTAGCTCCTACGAGCAGTACTTC
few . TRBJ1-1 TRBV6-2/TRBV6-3 CASSKQRNTEAFF TGTGCCAGCAGCAAACAGAGAAACACTGAAGCTTTCTTT
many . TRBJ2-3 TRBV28 CASSSIRRFTDTQYF TGTGCCAGCAGTTCTATCAGGAGGTTCACAGATACGCAGTATTTT
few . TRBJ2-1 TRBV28 CASMRGPLYNEQFF TGTGCCAGCATGCGGGGGCCTTTATACAATGAGCAGTTCTTC
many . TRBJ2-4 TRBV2 CASSGTGAGAKNIQYF TGTGCCAGCAGTGGTACGGGGGCGGGAGCCAAAAACATTCAGTACTTC
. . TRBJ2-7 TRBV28 CASSLVASSLQYF TGTGCCAGCAGTTTGGTAGCTAGCTCCTTGCAGTACTTC
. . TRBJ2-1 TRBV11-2 CASSLDLGAYNEQFF TGTGCCAGCAGCTTAGATCTCGGAGCTTACAATGAGCAGTTCTTC
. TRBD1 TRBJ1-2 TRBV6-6 CASSRLAGGTYGYTF TGTGCCAGCAGTAGGTTGGCAGGGGGGACCTATGGCTACACCTTC
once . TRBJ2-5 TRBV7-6 CASSFLRAAQETQYF TGTGCCAGCAGCTTTCTAAGGGCAGCGCAAGAGACCCAGTACTTC
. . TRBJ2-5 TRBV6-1 CASTIGEGAKTQYF TGTGCCAGCACTATAGGGGAAGGGGCGAAGACCCAGTACTTC
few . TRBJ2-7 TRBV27 CASSTGGEQYF TGTGCCAGCAGTACTGGGGGCGAGCAGTACTTC
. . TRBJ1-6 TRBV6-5 CASSYSRRDNSPLHF TGTGCCAGCAGTTACTCCCGCAGAGATAATTCACCCCTCCACTTT
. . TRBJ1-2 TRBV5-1 CASSQVREGGRYGYTF TGCGCCAGCAGCCAAGTTAGAGAGGGAGGGCGATATGGCTACACCTTC
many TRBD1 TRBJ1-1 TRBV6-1 CASKGQPRGHRAFEAFF TGTGCCAGCAAAGGACAGCCCAGGGGGCATCGAGCTTTTGAAGCTTTCTTT
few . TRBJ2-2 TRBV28 CASSPSQGLRGTGELFF TGTGCCAGCAGTCCGTCACAGGGTTTGCGGGGCACCGGGGAGCTGTTTTTT
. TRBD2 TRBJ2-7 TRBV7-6 CASSLGGLAGGGEQYF TGTGCCAGCAGCTTAGGGGGACTAGCGGGAGGAGGCGAGCAGTACTTC
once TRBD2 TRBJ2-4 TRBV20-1 CSATPLLAVAKNIQYF TGCAGTGCTACCCCACTACTAGCGGTCGCCAAAAACATTCAGTACTTC
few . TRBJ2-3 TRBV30 CAWSVGADTQYF TGTGCCTGGAGTGTTGGCGCAGATACGCAGTATTTT
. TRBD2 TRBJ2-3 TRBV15 CATSRPTSADTQYF TGTGCCACCAGCAGACCTACTAGCGCAGATACGCAGTATTTT
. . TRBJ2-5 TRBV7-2 CASSLEAGRWETQYF TGTGCCAGCAGCTTAGAAGCCGGGCGCTGGGAGACCCAGTACTTC